This entry lists 27 T cell receptor beta chains sequenced from one sample in a study of blood T cell repertoires in COVID-19. Produced via immunoSEQ multiplex PCR; TCRdb's table is partial and in-frame only. The sample has about 140,000 clones; roughly 85% are singletons. The specimen was peripheral blood. The receptors were gathered from a middle-aged man with acute or convalescent COVID-19.

The V and J genes are TRBV12-3 or TRBV12-4 and TRBJ1-5; D gene unclear. This CDR3 contains 13 residues. Trimming stripped 0 bases from V and 7 bases from J, with 7 bases between. CDR3 loop: CASSLALLQPQHF. The CDR3 DNA reads TGTGCCAGCAGTTTAGCGCTATTACAGCCCCAGCATTTT.

The chain combines TRBV29-1 with TRBJ2-3; the match to TRBD2 covers 8 bases. V was pared by 3 bases and J by 4 bases, with 6 bases of the junction left unmatched. CDR3 length equals 14 residues. Looked up from germline, CDR1 is SQVTM and CDR2 is ANQGSEA. CDR3 nucleotides: TGCAGCGTTGATTTCGGGACTAGTTCAGATACGCAGTATTTT. Its protein is CSVDFGTSSDTQYF.

The gene calls are TRBV19 and TRBJ2-2; possibly TRBD1 for D (5 bases). Looked up from germline, CDR1 is LNHDA and CDR2 is SQIVND (reference sequence). Trimming shortened V by 7 bases and J by 2 bases, and 14 bases separated the two germline ends. The CDR3 covers 15 residues. As DNA, the CDR3 is TGTGCCAGTACCAATGCAGGGTTTAACACCGGGGAGCTGTTTTTT. It codes for CASTNAGFNTGELFF.

The CDR3 bases are TGTGCCAGCAGTCCCCCAATCATCAACGAGCAGTACTTC. It is translated as CASSPPIINEQYF. V gene TRBV12-3 or TRBV12-4 combines with J gene TRBJ2-7; D ambiguous. The CDR3 runs 13 residues. Trimming left V 5 bases short and J 5 bases short, with 13 bases between.

The genes are TRBV11-3 and TRBJ1-1; TRBD1 is a possible D gene (6 bases). From germline, CDR1 is SGHNT and CDR2 YENEEA. The CDR3 covers 15 residues. V was trimmed by 4 bases and J by 1 base, leaving 13 bases between them. The CDR3 loop is CASSWSGGGNTEAFF. In DNA, the CDR3 is TGTGCCAGCAGCTGGTCGGGGGGCGGGAACACTGAAGCTTTCTTT.

The chain combines TRBV6-5 with TRBJ1-1; perhaps TRBD1 as D (5 bases). V lost 0 bases and J lost 5, with 13 bases in between. Looked up from germline, CDR1 is MNHEY and CDR2 is SVGAGI. This CDR3 has 15 amino acids. CDR3 protein: CASSYSTGGRTEAFF. The DNA of the CDR3 is TGTGCCAGCAGTTACTCGACCGGGGGAAGGACTGAAGCTTTCTTT.

This clone was observed a few times. V usage is TRBV6-5 and J usage is TRBJ2-7; TRBD1 might be the D (5 bases). Trimming pared 2 bases from V and 4 bases from J, leaving 15 bases between. Germline V gene data show CDR1 as MNHEY and CDR2 as SVGAGI. The CDR3 loop spans 15 amino acids. The CDR3 loop is CASSYDGQSSYEQYF. The DNA for the CDR3 is TGTGCCAGCAGTTACGACGGACAATCTTCGTACGAGCAGTACTTC.

This CDR3 reads CASSDFGQGNTGELFF. The CDR3 DNA reads TGTGCCAGCAGTGACTTTGGGCAGGGGAACACCGGGGAGCTGTTTTTT. This rearrangement joins TRBV25-1 to TRBJ2-2; TRBD1 is a possible D gene (5 bases). The V gene's germline CDR1 is MGHDK and CDR2 SYGVNS. V was trimmed by 3 bases and J by 1 base, leaving 12 bases between them. The CDR3 totals 16 residues.

This clone was seen only once. The chain uses TRBV9 and TRBJ1-1, with TRBD1 identical over 8 bases. The germline CDR1 and CDR2 sequences are SGDLS and YYNGEE. V shed 5 bases and J 1 base; nucleotides not matched to a gene: 10. The CDR3 consists of 16 residues. The CDR3 nucleotides are TGTGCCAGCAGTCCAGGACAGGGCAGGAGGAACACTGAAGCTTTCTTT. It specifies CASSPGQGRRNTEAFF. Full variable domain (outside the CDR3, taken from reference TRBV9 and TRBJ1-1): DSGVTQTPKHLITATGQRVTLRCSPRSGDLSVYWYQQSLDQGLQFLIQYYNGEERAKGNILERFSAQQFPDLHSELNLSSLELGDSALYFCASSPGQGRRNTEAFFGQGTRLTVV.

This chain uses TRBV27 with TRBJ2-7; TRBD2 matches at 7 bases. After removal of 5 bases from V and 3 bases from J, the junction contained 22 bases not matched to a gene. The CDR3 totals 19 residues. The germline V gene has CDR1 MNHEY and CDR2 SMNVEV (reference sequence). As DNA, the CDR3 is TGTGCCAGCAGTCCACCCGTTCCTAGTCGAGGGGCTAGCGGCTACGAGCAGTACTTC. Translated: CASSPPVPSRGASGYEQYF.

This sequence joins TRBV21-1 and TRBJ1-2; the table's D call of TRBD1 was not tested on the DNA. TRBV21-1 is deemed a pseudogene. The CDR3 loop spans 17 amino acids. CDR3 protein: CASSTGDSNVLRDGYTF. The CDR3 nucleotides read TGTGCCAGCAGCACCGGGGACAGCAACGTTCTAAGAGATGGCTACACCTTC.

The rearrangement uses TRBV18 and TRBJ2-5, with 7 bases aligning to TRBD2. Germline lookup yields CDR1 KGHSH and CDR2 LQKENI. This CDR3 has 18 residues. V trimming: 4 bases; J trimming: 1 base; junction bases outside the gene matches: 15. CDR3 region: CASSLNQKREVFQETQYF. Here the CDR3 DNA reads TGTGCCAGCTCACTAAATCAAAAGCGGGAAGTCTTCCAAGAGACCCAGTACTTC.

The chain employs TRBV9 and TRBJ1-1; tentative D call: TRBD1 (6 bases). Trimming removed 4 bases at V and 0 bases at J, with 16 bases between. CDR1 and CDR2 (germline): SGDLS, YYNGEE. CDR3 length equals 16 residues. CDR3 coding DNA: TGTGCCAGCAGCCCCAGGGGTGACAGATTGAACACTGAAGCTTTCTTT. Protein: CASSPRGDRLNTEAFF.

The rearrangement joins TRBV4-1 to TRBJ1-1; 9 nucleotides line up with TRBD1. Germline CDR1 and CDR2: MGHRA and YSYEKL. The CDR3 runs 16 residues. V lost 4 bases and J lost 9; bases outside the gene matches: 15. DNA of the CDR3: TGCGCCAGCAGCCTACTTTCCGGGACAGGGCCACCTCAAGCTTTCTTT. It encodes CASSLLSGTGPPQAFF.

The chain employs TRBV4-2 and TRBJ2-1, with D perhaps matching TRBD2 (7 bases). The CDR3 totals 15 residues. The V end was cut by 3 bases, the J end by 2 bases, with 11 bases between. Germline V gives CDR1 LGHNA, CDR2 YNFKEQ. This CDR3 is CASSHPGGTYNEQFF. CDR3 DNA sequence: TGTGCCAGCAGCCACCCGGGGGGCACCTACAATGAGCAGTTCTTC.

V usage is TRBV4-2 and J usage is TRBJ1-3; a possible D gene is TRBD1 (5 bases). Germline V gives CDR1 LGHNA, CDR2 YNFKEQ. The CDR3 runs 17 residues. V was shortened by 1 base and J by 0 bases, with 13 bases between the two germline ends. The CDR3 region is CASSQAASTDSGNTIYF. Written as DNA, the CDR3 is TGTGCCAGCAGCCAAGCGGCCTCGACAGACTCTGGAAACACCATATATTTT.

The J gene is TRBJ2-1, the V gene TRBV5-6; TRBD2 might be the D (6 bases). This CDR3 contains 14 residues. Trimming cost V 1 base and J 6 bases, with 11 bases left between them. Germline V gene data show CDR1 as SGHDT and CDR2 as YYEEEE. CDR3 nucleotide sequence: TGTGCCAGCAGCTTGTGGCTAGCGTTCAATGAGCAGTTCTTC. It is translated as CASSLWLAFNEQFF.

The chain combines TRBV14 with TRBJ2-3, with no clear D. Trimming stripped 3 bases from V and 6 bases from J, with 10 bases between. CDR3 length equals 13 residues. Germline V gives CDR1 SGHDN, CDR2 FVKESK. The CDR3 region has the DNA TGTGCCAGCAGCCATACCATTACTGATACGCAGTATTTT. Translated, it gives CASSHTITDTQYF.

J is TRBJ1-5 and V is TRBV18; D not resolved. The CDR3 extends over 14 amino acids. CDR1 and CDR2 from the germline V gene are KGHSH and LQKENI. Deletions cut 4 bases from V and 4 bases from J, with 11 bases between. CDR3 in DNA: TGTGCCAGCTCACTTTCTCTTGTTAATCAGCCCCAGCATTTT. It specifies CASSLSLVNQPQHF. The entire variable domain, with the rest obtained from reference TRBV18 and TRBJ1-5, is as follows: NAGVMQNPRHLVRRRGQEARLRCSPMKGHSHVYWYRQLPEEGLKFMVYLQKENIIDESGMPKERFSAEFPKEGPSILRIQQVVRGDSAAYFCASSLSLVNQPQHFGDGTRLSIL.

The chain employs TRBV30 and TRBJ1-4; D gene uncertain. This CDR3 contains 16 residues. V lost 0 bases and J lost 7, with 18 bases in between. CDR1 and CDR2 (germline): GTSNPN, SVGIG (reference sequence). CDR3 in DNA: TGTGCCTGGAGTGTATTCAGATCGGGTTCGGCTGAAAAACTGTTTTTT. Translated: CAWSVFRSGSAEKLFF.

The V call is TRBV6-5, the J call TRBJ2-7, with TRBD2 identical over 7 bases. The CDR3 runs to 14 residues. CDR1 is MNHEY and CDR2 is SVGAGI in the germline V gene. With 6 bases clipped from V and 0 bases from J, the junction kept 5 bases outside the gene matches. CDR3 in amino acids: CASRRSGTSYEQYF. In DNA, the CDR3 is TGTGCCAGCAGGCGGAGCGGGACCTCCTACGAGCAGTACTTC.

The chain is built from TRBV5-1 and TRBJ1-6, with TRBD1 identical over 8 bases. The germline gives CDR1 SGHRS, CDR2 YFSETQ. V lost 4 bases, J lost 5 bases, and 5 bases stayed unmatched. This CDR3 has 15 amino acids. In DNA form, the CDR3 reads TGCGCCAGCAGCCTGGGACAGGCGAATAATTCACCCCTCCACTTT. Amino acid sequence: CASSLGQANNSPLHF.

V is TRBV12-5 and J is TRBJ1-3, with 7 bases aligning to TRBD1. With V trimmed by 0 bases and J by 4 bases, 9 bases remained unmatched. Germline assignment: CDR1 LGHNT and CDR2 FRNRAP. There are 17 residues in the CDR3. CDR3 loop: CASGLVVDRSFGNTIYF. CDR3 coding DNA: TGTGCTAGTGGTTTGGTAGTGGACAGGTCGTTCGGAAACACCATATATTTT.

The rearrangement links TRBV28 to TRBJ2-5, with 10 bases fitting TRBD2. CDR3 length: 20 residues. V shed 6 bases, J shed 5 bases, and the junction held 24 bases outside the gene matches. Looked up from germline, CDR1 is MDHEN and CDR2 is SYDVKM. The CDR3 bases are TGTGCCAGCAGGCTCCCCCCCAAAAGCGGGAGGGCCGTGGACATGGAGACCCAGTACTTC. Protein sequence: CASRLPPKSGRAVDMETQYF.

This clone was observed a single time. The gene calls are TRBV7-9 and TRBJ2-7; 9 nucleotides line up with TRBD1. There are 15 residues in the CDR3. With 2 bases clipped from V and 4 bases from J, the junction kept 6 bases outside the gene matches. Per germline, CDR1 SEHNR and CDR2 FQNEAQ (reference sequence). CDR3 in amino acids: CASSLQPGQGYEQYF. The CDR3 coding sequence is TGTGCCAGCAGCTTACAACCGGGACAGGGTTACGAGCAGTACTTC.

The CDR3 nucleotides are TGTGCCAGCAGCCTGTCAGGAGGACTCACCGGGGAGCTGTTTTTT. The encoded protein is CASSLSGGLTGELFF. This chain connects TRBV9 to TRBJ2-2; maybe TRBD2 (5 bases). The CDR3 has 15 residues. Germline CDR1 is SGDLS and CDR2 is YYNGEE. V lost 4 bases, J lost 4 bases, and 14 bases lay in between.

The V call is TRBV3-1 (or the pseudogene TRBV3-2), the J call TRBJ2-1; D is perhaps TRBD2 (6 bases). V dropped 9 bases and J dropped 6 bases, with 15 bases sitting between them. Germline V gene sequence: CDR1 LGHDT, CDR2 YNNKEL (reference sequence). The CDR3 length is 13 residues. CDR3 region: CASVHSGRNEQFF. DNA for the CDR3: TGTGCCAGTGTCCATAGCGGACGCAATGAGCAGTTCTTC.